This T cell receptor (beta chain) comes out of a study of blood T cell repertoires in COVID-19. Study context: There were acute and convalescent COVID-19 samples, and they came from the United States, Italy and Spain.

Trimming took 0 bases from V and 3 from J; bases not matched to a gene: 10. Germline V CDR1 and CDR2: SGHNT, YYREEE (reference sequence). This CDR3 spans 17 amino acids. Produced via immunoSEQ multiplex PCR; TCRdb's table is partial and in-frame only. The repertoire holds under 300,000 clones, with 85% as singletons. This receptor was obtained from a human donor in a cohort sampled during active COVID-19. V usage is TRBV5-4 and J usage is TRBJ2-5, with 8 bases identical to TRBD1. Sequencing was done on a sample of peripheral blood. The CDR3 nucleotides are TGTGCCAGCAGCTTGGCCCCAGGGGGCGGCGCAAAAGAGACCCAGTACTTC. It is translated as CASSLAPGGGAKETQYF.